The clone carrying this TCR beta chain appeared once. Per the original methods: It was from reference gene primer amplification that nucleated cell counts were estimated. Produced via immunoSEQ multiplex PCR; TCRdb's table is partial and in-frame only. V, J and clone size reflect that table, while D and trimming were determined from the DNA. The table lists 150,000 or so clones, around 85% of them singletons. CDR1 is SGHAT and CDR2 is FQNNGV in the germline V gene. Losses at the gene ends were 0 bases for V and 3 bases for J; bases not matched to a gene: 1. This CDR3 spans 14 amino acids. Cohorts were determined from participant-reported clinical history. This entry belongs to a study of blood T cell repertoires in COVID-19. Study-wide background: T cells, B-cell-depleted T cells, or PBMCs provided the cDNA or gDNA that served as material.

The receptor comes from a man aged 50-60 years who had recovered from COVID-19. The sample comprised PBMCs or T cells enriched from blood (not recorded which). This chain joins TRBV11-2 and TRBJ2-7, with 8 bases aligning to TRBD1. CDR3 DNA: TGTGCCAGCAGCTTAGACACAGGGGGCTACGAGCAGTACTTC. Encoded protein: CASSLDTGGYEQYF.